The sequence of this T cell receptor (beta chain) was determined in a study of blood T cell repertoires in COVID-19. Study-level background: The origin of the acute and convalescent COVID-19 samples was the United States, Italy and Spain. T cells, B-cell-depleted T cells, or PBMCs supplied cDNA or gDNA.

To note about this clone: The junction shows a germline mismatch at one end, possibly a read error.

In the source study's methods: Researchers report that nucleated cell counts were estimated from reference gene primer amplification. TCRdb's table, derived via immunoSEQ multiplex PCR, lists solely in-frame clones and lacks some. The V and J calls and clone size are taken from that table; D and trimming were inferred from the DNA. The data show fewer than 250,000 clones, with 65% to 90% seen just once and 4% to 4.5% held by the top ten. The CDR3 runs to 14 residues. The germline V gene encodes CDR1 PRHDT and CDR2 FYEKMQ (reference sequence). This receptor was taken from a man over 45 with acute or convalescent COVID-19. Input material: peripheral blood. The chain combines TRBV13 with TRBJ2-1; a possible D gene is TRBD1 (5 bases). The CDR3 spells CASTLGVGRSEQFF. CDR3 DNA sequence: TGTGCCAGCACCTTAGGGGTAGGAAGGAGTGAGCAGTTCTTC.